This T cell receptor (beta chain) was sequenced for a study of cytomegalovirus exposure and HLA in healthy donors. Study-wide results and caveats: Likely technical artifact: a cluster of highly shared sequence variants.

PCR used 60 Vbeta primers and 13 Jbeta primers. Some clones are missing from TCRdb's copy, which holds only in-frame ones; the method was immunoSEQ multiplex PCR. The data show fewer than 120,000 clones, 78% seen once. Germline V gives CDR1 SGHVS, CDR2 FQNEAQ. V was pared by 4 bases and J by 0 bases, with 24 bases between. The CDR3 has 19 amino acids. Worth noting for this clone: Its target is not known.

Sequencing was performed on PBMCs. The chain is built from TRBV7-8 and TRBJ1-2, with TRBD1 as a possible D gene (6 bases). This receptor was obtained from a woman aged 25 to 39 in good health and CMV-seronegative. The CDR3 nucleotides are TGTGCCAGCAGCTCAACTGACAGGTGGAGGTTGCAAACTAACTATGGCTACACCTTC. It translates to CASSSTDRWRLQTNYGYTF.